A selection of T cell receptor beta chains follows, all from one sample in a study of blood T cell repertoires in COVID-19. The protocol was immunoSEQ multiplex PCR, while the TCRdb copy is restricted to in-frame clones and leaves out a portion. The sample comprises approximately 70,000 clones, around 81% of which are singletons, and around 4.1% rests with the top ten. The sample consisted of peripheral blood. The receptors come from a woman in her sixties or seventies with acute or convalescent COVID-19. The CDR3 runs from the conserved cysteine through the conserved F or W. The D gene is left open where the match is weak. Clone size, where shown, is once, few, many, or a class for clones that have expanded.

TGTGCCAGCAGCTCGGGACAGGGTCCCAATCAGCCCCAGCATTTT	CASSSGQGPNQPQHF	TRBV11-2	TRBJ1-5	15	TRBD1	-
TGTGCCAGCAGGGACAGGGCGAACACTGAAGCTTTCTTT	CASRDRANTEAFF	TRBV2	TRBJ1-1	13	TRBD1	-
TGTGCCAGCAGCTGGGACAGGGGCTACGAGCAGTACTTC	CASSWDRGYEQYF	TRBV11-2	TRBJ2-7	13	TRBD1	-
TGTGCCAGCAGTAAGACAGGGAGCGGCAATCAGCCCCAGCATTTT	CASSKTGSGNQPQHF	TRBV5-6	TRBJ1-5	15	TRBD1	once
TGTGCCATCAGAGGGACAGTGAACACTGAAGCTTTCTTT	CAIRGTVNTEAFF	TRBV10-3	TRBJ1-1	13	TRBD1	once
TGTGCCAGCAGTCAGGCACCGGGGGGGGTAGATACGCAGTATTTT	CASSQAPGGVDTQYF	TRBV5-4	TRBJ2-3	15	TRBD2	-
TGTGCCAGCAGCCCCTCCCAGGGATTCGGGTATAATTCACCCCTCCACTTT	CASSPSQGFGYNSPLHF	TRBV3-1/TRBV3-2	TRBJ1-6	17	-	-
TGTGCCAGCAGCAATGGGGGGTTGACCTCCTACGAGCAGTACTTC	CASSNGGLTSYEQYF	TRBV11-1	TRBJ2-7	15	-	once
TGTGCCAGCAGGGAGACAGGGGACTCCTACGAGCAGTACTTC	CASRETGDSYEQYF	TRBV5-6	TRBJ2-7	14	TRBD1	-
TGTGCCAGTAGTATATTTAAGACAAATCAGCCCCAGCATTTT	CASSIFKTNQPQHF	TRBV19	TRBJ1-5	14	-	-